This T cell receptor beta chain was identified during a study of blood T cell repertoires in COVID-19. Whole-study context: Sample material is recorded as cDNA or gDNA derived from T cells, B-cell-depleted T cells, or PBMCs.

Original analysis: Estimated nucleated cell counts came from reference gene primer amplification. This table comes from immunoSEQ multiplex PCR, and its TCRdb copy is limited to in-frame clones, with some not included. That table is the source of V, J and clone size, and D and trimming were worked out from the DNA. The sample records about 89,000 clones, roughly 78% being singletons. The CDR3 is made up of 14 amino acids. Germline trimming cut 2 bases from V and 3 bases from J; bases unmatched to any gene: 3. CDR1 is SGDLS, CDR2 YYNGEE, per germline. The clonotype was recovered from a woman of 80 years or more with acute or convalescent COVID-19. Sequenced material: peripheral blood. The chain carries TRBV9 and TRBJ2-7; 9 bases are a match to TRBD1. The CDR3 coding sequence is TGTGCCAGCAGCGTGACGACAGGGGGCTACGAGCAGTACTTC. Translating it yields CASSVTTGGYEQYF.